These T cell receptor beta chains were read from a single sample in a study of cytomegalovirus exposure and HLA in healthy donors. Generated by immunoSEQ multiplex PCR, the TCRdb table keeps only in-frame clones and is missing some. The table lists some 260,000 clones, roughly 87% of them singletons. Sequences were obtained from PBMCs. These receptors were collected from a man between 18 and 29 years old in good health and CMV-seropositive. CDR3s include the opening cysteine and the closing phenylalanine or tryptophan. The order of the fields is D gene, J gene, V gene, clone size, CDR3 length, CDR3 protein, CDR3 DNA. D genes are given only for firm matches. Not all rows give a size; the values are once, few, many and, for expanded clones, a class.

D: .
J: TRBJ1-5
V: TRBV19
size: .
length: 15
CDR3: CASSIGKADNQPQHF
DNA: TGTGCCAGTAGTATAGGAAAGGCAGACAATCAGCCCCAGCATTTT

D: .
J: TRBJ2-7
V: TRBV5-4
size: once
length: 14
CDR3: CASSLRDSIYEQYF
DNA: TGTGCCAGCAGCCTCCGGGACTCCATCTACGAGCAGTACTTC

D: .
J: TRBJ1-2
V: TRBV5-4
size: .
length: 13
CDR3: CASRRQENYGYTF
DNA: TGTGCCAGCAGAAGACAGGAAAACTATGGCTACACCTTC

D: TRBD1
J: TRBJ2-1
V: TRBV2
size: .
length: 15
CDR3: CASKQDRVSYNEQFF
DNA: TGTGCCAGCAAACAGGACAGGGTTTCCTACAATGAGCAGTTCTTC

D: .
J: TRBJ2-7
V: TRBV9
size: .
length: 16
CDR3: CASSPSVPVMTYEQYF
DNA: TGTGCCAGCAGCCCATCGGTCCCAGTTATGACCTACGAGCAGTACTTC

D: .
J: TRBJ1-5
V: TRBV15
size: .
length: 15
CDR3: CATSQGAGEIQPQHF
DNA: TGTGCCACCAGCCAAGGGGCAGGGGAGATTCAGCCCCAGCATTTT

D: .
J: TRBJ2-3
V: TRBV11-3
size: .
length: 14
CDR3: CASSFGRSTDTQYF
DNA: TGTGCCAGCAGCTTCGGACGAAGCACAGATACGCAGTATTTT

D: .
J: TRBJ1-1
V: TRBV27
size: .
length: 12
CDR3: CASRSWETEAFF
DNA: TGTGCCAGCAGGAGTTGGGAGACTGAAGCTTTCTTT

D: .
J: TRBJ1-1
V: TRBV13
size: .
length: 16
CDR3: CASRSRQRTVNTEAFF
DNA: TGTGCCAGCAGAAGTAGACAGCGAACTGTGAACACTGAAGCTTTCTTT

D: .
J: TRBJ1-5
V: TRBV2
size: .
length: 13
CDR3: CASSYGPNQPQHF
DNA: TGTGCCAGCAGTTATGGACCTAATCAGCCCCAGCATTTT

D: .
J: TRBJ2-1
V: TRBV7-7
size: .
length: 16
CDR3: CASSLLPTTATSEQFF
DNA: TGTGCCAGCAGCCTGCTCCCGACGACAGCTACAAGTGAGCAGTTCTTC

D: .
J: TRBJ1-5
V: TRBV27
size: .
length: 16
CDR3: CASSALRGHSNQPQHF
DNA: TGTGCCAGCAGTGCTCTCCGGGGACATAGCAATCAGCCCCAGCATTTT

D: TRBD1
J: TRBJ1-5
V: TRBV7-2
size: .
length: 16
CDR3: CASSLDGWDRAIPQHF
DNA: TGTGCCAGCAGCTTAGACGGCTGGGACAGGGCTATCCCCCAGCATTTT

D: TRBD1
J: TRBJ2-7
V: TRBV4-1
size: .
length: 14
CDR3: CASSLGTGTYEQYF
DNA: TGCGCCAGCAGCCTAGGGACAGGGACCTACGAGCAGTACTTC

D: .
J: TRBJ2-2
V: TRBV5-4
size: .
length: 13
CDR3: CATWGSNTGELFF
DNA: TGTGCCACGTGGGGCAGTAACACCGGGGAGCTGTTTTTT

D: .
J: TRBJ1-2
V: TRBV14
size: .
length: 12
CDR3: CASSRMNYGYTF
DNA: TGTGCCAGCAGCCGAATGAACTATGGCTACACCTTC

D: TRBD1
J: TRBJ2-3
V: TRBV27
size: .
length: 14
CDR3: CASTHRGFTDTQYF
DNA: TGTGCCAGCACCCACAGGGGGTTTACAGATACGCAGTATTTT

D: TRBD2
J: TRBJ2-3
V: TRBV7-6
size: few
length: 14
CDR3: CASSFSGSADTQYF
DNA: TGTGCCAGCAGTTTTAGCGGGAGTGCAGATACGCAGTATTTT

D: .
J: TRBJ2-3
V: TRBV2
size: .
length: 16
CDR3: CASSVVGHRGADTQYF
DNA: TGTGCCAGCAGTGTTGTGGGACACCGTGGGGCAGATACGCAGTATTTT

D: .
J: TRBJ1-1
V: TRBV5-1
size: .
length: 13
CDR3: CASSVAVNTEAFF
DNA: TGCGCCAGCAGCGTGGCAGTCAACACTGAAGCTTTCTTT

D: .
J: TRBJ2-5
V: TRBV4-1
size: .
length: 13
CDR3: CASSQDPRETQYF
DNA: TGCGCCAGCAGCCAAGACCCACGAGAGACCCAGTACTTC

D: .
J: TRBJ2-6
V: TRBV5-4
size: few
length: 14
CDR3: CASNNRAGANVLTF
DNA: TGTGCCAGCAACAACAGGGCTGGGGCCAACGTCCTGACTTTC

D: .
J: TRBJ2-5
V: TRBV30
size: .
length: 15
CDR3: CAWSVPAGTQETQYF
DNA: TGTGCCTGGAGTGTACCAGCGGGTACACAAGAGACCCAGTACTTC

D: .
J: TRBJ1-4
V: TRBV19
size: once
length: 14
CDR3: CASSKGETNEKLFF
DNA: TGTGCCAGTAGTAAGGGCGAAACTAATGAAAAACTGTTTTTT

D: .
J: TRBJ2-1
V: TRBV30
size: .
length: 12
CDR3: CAWRAINNEQFF
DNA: TGTGCCTGGAGGGCCATCAACAATGAGCAGTTCTTC

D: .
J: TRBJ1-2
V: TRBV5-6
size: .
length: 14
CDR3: CASSLTLDSYGYTF
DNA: TGTGCCAGCAGCTTAACCCTTGACAGCTATGGCTACACCTTC

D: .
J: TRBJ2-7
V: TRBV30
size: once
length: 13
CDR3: CAWSAPASDEQYF
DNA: TGTGCCTGGAGTGCCCCAGCTTCCGACGAGCAGTACTTC

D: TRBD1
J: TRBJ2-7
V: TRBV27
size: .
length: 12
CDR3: CASGTGVYEQYF
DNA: TGTGCCTCCGGGACAGGGGTCTACGAGCAGTACTTC

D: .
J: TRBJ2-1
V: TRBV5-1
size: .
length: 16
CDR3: CASSLGGTSSYNEQFF
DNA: TGCGCCAGCAGCTTGGGGGGGACGAGCTCCTACAATGAGCAGTTCTTC

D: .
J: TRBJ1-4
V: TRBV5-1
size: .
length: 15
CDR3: CASSPTGQGGEKLFF
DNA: TGCGCCAGCAGCCCGACTGGGCAAGGGGGTGAAAAACTGTTTTTT

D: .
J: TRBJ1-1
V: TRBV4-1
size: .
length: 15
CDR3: CASSHSPRGNTEAFF
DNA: TGCGCCAGCAGCCACTCTCCTCGGGGGAACACTGAAGCTTTCTTT

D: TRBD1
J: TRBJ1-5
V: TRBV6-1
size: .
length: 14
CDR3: CATGGTGGHQPQHF
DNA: TGTGCCACAGGGGGGACAGGGGGGCATCAGCCCCAGCATTTT

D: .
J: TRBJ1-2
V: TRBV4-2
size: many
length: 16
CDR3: CASSQGGWDTGSGYTF
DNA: TGTGCCAGCAGCCAAGGAGGGTGGGACACGGGCTCGGGCTACACCTTC